The 2 T cell receptor beta chains reported below all come from one sample, sequenced in a study of T-cell reconstitution after alpha-beta-depleted transplantation in children. Unique molecular identifiers featured in how the TCRbeta library was prepared. MiXCR was run by TCRdb on the PCR reads, yielding one entry per CDR3 protein. The table records about 110,000 distinct CDR3 sequences, almost 6.5% of them present only once. Specimen: PBMCs, mostly from graft donor cells, collected 360 days after TCRalphabeta/CD19-depleted stem cell transplant. The receptors were sampled from a male patient aged 2 to 10 who had a stem cell transplant for acute lymphoblastic leukemia, so the T cells may come from the graft donor.

In its sample, this clonotype was seen many times. The genes are TRBV4-2 and TRBJ1-6, with unresolved D. This CDR3 is 15 amino acids long. Germline lookup yields CDR1 LGHNA and CDR2 YNFKEQ. Trimming stripped 4 bases from V and 6 bases from J, with 13 bases between. The CDR3 is CASSPAGEVNSPLHF. CDR3 coding DNA: TGTGCCAGCAGCCCCGCCGGCGAGGTTAATTCACCCCTCCACTTT.

This clonotype was found many times. The V and J genes are TRBV29-1 and TRBJ2-1, with D possibly matching TRBD1 (5 bases). CDR1 is SQVTM, CDR2 ANQGSEA, per germline. The CDR3 is made up of 12 amino acids. Trimming removed 3 bases from V and 9 bases from J, with 12 bases in between. The CDR3 protein is CSVDVARAEQFF. CDR3 in DNA: TGCAGCGTTGATGTTGCCAGGGCTGAGCAGTTCTTC.